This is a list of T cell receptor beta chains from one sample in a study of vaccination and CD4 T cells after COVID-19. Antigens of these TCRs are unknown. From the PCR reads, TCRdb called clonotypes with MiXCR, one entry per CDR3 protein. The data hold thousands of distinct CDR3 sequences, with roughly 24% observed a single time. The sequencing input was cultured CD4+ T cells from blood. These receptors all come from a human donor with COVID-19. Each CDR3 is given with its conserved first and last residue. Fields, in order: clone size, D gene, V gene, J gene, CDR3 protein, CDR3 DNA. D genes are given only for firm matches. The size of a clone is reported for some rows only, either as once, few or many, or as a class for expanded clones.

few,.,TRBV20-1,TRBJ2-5,CSARVLGYQETQYF,TGCAGTGCTAGAGTACTGGGGTACCAAGAGACCCAGTACTTC
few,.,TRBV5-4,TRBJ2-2,CASSLLGQTTGELFF,TGTGCCAGCAGCTTGCTGGGTCAGACCACCGGGGAGCTGTTTTTT
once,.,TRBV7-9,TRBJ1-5,CASGASGNRPQHF,TGTGCCTCGGGGGCGTCGGGCAATCGGCCCCAGCATTTT
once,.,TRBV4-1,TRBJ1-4,CASSLGPLNEKLFF,TGCGCCAGCAGCCTAGGACCGCTTAATGAAAAACTGTTTTTT
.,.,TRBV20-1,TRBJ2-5,CSAQEGPTPGTQYF,TGCAGTGCCCAAGAGGGCCCAACCCCAGGGACCCAGTACTTC
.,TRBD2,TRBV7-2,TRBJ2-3,CASSLVAGGSDTQYF,TGTGCCAGCAGCTTAGTAGCGGGGGGCTCAGATACGCAGTATTTT
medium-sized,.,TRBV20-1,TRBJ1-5,CSARTGPDQPQHF,TGCAGTGCTAGAACGGGACCGGATCAGCCCCAGCATTTT
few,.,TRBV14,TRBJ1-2,CASSRQGERGYTF,TGTGCCAGCAGCCGGCAGGGTGAGAGAGGCTACACCTTC
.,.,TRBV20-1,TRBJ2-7,CSATNPGRYEQYF,TGCAGTGCCACAAATCCAGGTCGCTACGAGCAGTACTTC
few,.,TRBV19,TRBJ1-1,CASTLSFNTEAFF,TGTGCCAGTACCTTGTCGTTTAACACTGAAGCTTTCTTT
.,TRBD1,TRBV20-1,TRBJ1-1,CSASPGGRRGRGTEAFF,TGCAGTGCTAGCCCGGGAGGCCGCAGGGGGCGGGGGACTGAAGCTTTCTTT
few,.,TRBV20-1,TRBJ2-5,CSARDGIRETQYF,TGCAGTGCTAGAGACGGGATTCGAGAGACCCAGTACTTC
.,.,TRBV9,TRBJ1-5,CASSVAPLGENSNQPQHF,TGTGCCAGCAGCGTAGCCCCCCTCGGGGAGAATAGCAATCAGCCCCAGCATTTT
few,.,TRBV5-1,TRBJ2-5,CASSLFAGPEETQYF,TGCGCCAGCAGCCTTTTTGCAGGGCCCGAAGAGACCCAGTACTTC
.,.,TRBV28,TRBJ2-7,CAIGGPWEQYF,TGTGCCATTGGGGGGCCTTGGGAGCAGTACTTC
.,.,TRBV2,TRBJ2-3,CAGGHTDTQYF,TGTGCCGGGGGGCACACAGATACGCAGTATTTT
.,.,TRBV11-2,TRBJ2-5,CASSLGGEKETQYF,TGTGCCAGCAGCTTAGGTGGGGAGAAAGAGACCCAGTACTTC
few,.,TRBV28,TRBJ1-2,CASLVTGTSTFRNYGYTF,TGTGCCAGTCTCGTTACCGGGACTTCAACCTTCCGAAACTATGGCTACACCTTC
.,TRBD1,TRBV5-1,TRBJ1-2,CASRVGQAYGYTF,TGCGCCAGCAGAGTAGGACAGGCCTATGGCTACACCTTC
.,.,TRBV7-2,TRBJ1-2,CASSLAGGGNYGYTF,TGTGCCAGCAGCTTAGCAGGGGGGGGGAACTATGGCTACACCTTC
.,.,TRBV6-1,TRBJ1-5,CASSEGDSGNQPQHF,TGTGCCAGCAGTGAAGGCGACAGTGGCAATCAGCCCCAGCATTTT
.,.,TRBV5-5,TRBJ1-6,CASSPQGGNNSPLHF,TGTGCCAGCAGCCCTCAGGGTGGGAATAATTCACCCCTCCACTTT
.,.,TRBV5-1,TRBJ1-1,CASSLAQKNTEAFF,TGCGCCAGCAGCTTGGCCCAAAAGAACACTGAAGCTTTCTTT
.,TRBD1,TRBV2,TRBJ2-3,CASSENRGIADTQYF,TGTGCCAGCAGTGAGAACAGGGGGATCGCAGATACGCAGTATTTT
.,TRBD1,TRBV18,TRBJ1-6,CASSKETGGNSPLHF,TGTGCCAGCTCAAAGGAAACAGGGGGTAATTCACCCCTCCACTTT
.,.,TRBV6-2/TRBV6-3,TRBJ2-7,CASSYFPGGEQYF,TGTGCCAGCAGTTACTTTCCCGGCGGCGAGCAGTACTTC
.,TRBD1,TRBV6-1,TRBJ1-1,CASSLDRGMNTEAFF,TGTGCCAGCAGCCTGGACAGGGGGATGAACACTGAAGCTTTCTTT
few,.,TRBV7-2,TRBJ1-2,CASSLGMTGSYGYTF,TGTGCCAGCAGCTTAGGCATGACAGGTTCCTATGGCTACACCTTC
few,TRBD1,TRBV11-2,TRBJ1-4,CASSLEYRGGNEKLFF,TGTGCCAGCAGCTTGGAGTACAGGGGGGGAAATGAAAAACTGTTTTTT
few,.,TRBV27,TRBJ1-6,CASSSGRNSPLHF,TGTGCCAGCAGTTCCGGTCGTAATTCACCCCTCCACTTT
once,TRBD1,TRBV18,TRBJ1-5,CASSPLGWTGINSNQPQHF,TGTGCCAGCTCACCACTTGGTTGGACAGGGATTAATAGCAATCAGCCCCAGCATTTT
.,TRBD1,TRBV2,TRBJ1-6,CASSPDRGISPLHF,TGTGCCAGCAGTCCGGACAGGGGGATTTCACCCCTCCACTTT
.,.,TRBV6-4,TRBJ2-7,CASSPTGNSYEQYF,TGTGCCAGCAGCCCTACAGGAAACTCCTACGAGCAGTACTTC
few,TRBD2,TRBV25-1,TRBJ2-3,CASSSLGGVGTDTQYF,TGTGCCAGCAGTTCCCTGGGAGGGGTGGGCACAGATACGCAGTATTTT
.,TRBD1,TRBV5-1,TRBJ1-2,CASSADGTGGRGYTF,TGCGCCAGCAGCGCTGACGGGACAGGGGGCCGGGGCTACACCTTC
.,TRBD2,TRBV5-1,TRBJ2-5,CASSFSGGETQYF,TGCGCCAGCAGCTTTAGCGGGGGAGAGACCCAGTACTTC
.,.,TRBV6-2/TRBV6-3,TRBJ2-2,CASSYSNTGELFF,TGTGCCAGCAGTTATAGTAACACCGGGGAGCTGTTTTTT
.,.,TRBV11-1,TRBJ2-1,CASSLRLRYGNEQFF,TGTGCCAGCAGCTTGAGACTTCGATACGGGAATGAGCAGTTCTTC
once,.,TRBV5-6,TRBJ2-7,CASSFYTVTYEQYF,TGTGCCAGCAGCTTCTATACCGTCACCTACGAGCAGTACTTC
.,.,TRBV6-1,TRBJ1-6,CASSLPGGSSYNSPLHF,TGTGCCAGCAGTCTACCGGGGGGGAGCTCCTATAATTCACCCCTCCACTTT
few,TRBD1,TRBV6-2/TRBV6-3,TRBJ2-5,CASSPRGQAAVETQYF,TGTGCCAGCAGTCCAAGAGGACAGGCGGCCGTAGAGACCCAGTACTTC
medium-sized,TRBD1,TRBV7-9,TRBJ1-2,CASSLMGQAYGYTF,TGTGCCAGCAGCTTAATGGGACAGGCCTATGGCTACACCTTC
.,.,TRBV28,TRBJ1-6,CASSLGDTGVSPLHF,TGTGCCAGCAGTTTGGGGGACACTGGGGTTTCACCCCTCCACTTT
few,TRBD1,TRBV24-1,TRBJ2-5,CATSDPTTGRQETQYF,TGTGCCACCAGTGACCCAACGACAGGGCGGCAAGAGACCCAGTACTTC